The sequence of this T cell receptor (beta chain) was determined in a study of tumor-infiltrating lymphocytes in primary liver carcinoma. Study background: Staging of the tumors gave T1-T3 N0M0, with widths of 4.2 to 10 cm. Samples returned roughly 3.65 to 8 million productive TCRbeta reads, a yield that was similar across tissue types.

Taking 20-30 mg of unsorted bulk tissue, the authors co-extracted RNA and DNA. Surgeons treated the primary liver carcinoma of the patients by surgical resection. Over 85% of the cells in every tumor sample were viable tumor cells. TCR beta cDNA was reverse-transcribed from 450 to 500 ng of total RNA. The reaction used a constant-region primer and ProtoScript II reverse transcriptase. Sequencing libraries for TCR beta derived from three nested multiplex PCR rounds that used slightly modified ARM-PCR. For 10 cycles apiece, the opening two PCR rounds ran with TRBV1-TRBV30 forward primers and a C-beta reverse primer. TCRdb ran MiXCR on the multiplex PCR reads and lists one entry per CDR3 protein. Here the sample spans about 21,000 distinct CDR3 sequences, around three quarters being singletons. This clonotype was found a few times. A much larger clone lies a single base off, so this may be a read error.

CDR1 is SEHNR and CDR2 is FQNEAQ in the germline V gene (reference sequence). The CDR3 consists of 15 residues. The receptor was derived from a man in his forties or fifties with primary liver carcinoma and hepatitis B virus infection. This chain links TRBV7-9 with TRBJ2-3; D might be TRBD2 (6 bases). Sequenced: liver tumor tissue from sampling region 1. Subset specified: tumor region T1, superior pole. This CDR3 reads CASSLRGGDPDMQYF. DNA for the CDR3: TGTGCCAGCAGCTTACGAGGAGGGGACCCAGATATGCAGTATTTT.